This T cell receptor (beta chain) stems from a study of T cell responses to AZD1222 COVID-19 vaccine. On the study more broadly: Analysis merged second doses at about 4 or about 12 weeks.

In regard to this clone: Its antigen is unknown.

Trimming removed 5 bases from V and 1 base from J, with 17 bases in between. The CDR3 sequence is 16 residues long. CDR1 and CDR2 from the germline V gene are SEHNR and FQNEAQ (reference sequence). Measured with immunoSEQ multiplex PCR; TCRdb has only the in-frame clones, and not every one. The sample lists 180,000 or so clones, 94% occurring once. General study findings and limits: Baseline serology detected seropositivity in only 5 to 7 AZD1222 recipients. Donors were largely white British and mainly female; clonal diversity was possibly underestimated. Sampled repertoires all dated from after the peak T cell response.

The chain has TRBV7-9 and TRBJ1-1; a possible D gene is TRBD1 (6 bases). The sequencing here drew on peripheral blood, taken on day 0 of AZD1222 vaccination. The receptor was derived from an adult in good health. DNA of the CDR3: TGTGCCAGCAGCCCTCGGGGGGCCGGATCGAACACTGAAGCTTTCTTT. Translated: CASSPRGAGSNTEAFF.